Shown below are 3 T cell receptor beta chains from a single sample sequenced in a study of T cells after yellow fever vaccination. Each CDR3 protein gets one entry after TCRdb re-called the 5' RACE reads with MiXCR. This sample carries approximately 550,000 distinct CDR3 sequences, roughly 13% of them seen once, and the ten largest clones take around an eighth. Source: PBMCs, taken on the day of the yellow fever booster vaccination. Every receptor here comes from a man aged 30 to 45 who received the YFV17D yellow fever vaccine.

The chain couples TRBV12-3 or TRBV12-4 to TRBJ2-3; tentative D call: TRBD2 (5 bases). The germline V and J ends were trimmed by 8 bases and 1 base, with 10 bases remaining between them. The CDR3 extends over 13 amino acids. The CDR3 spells CASASGGTDTQYF. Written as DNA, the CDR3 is TGTGCCAGCGCAAGCGGCGGCACAGATACGCAGTATTTT.

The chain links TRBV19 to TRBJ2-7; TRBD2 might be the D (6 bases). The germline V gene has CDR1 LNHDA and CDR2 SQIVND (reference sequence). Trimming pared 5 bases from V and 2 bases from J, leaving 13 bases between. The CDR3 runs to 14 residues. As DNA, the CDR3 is TGTGCCAGTAGTGGAGCGGAGCGGGCCTACGAGCAGTACTTC. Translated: CASSGAERAYEQYF.

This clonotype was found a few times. In nucleotides, the CDR3 is TGTGCCAGCAGCAGACAGGGACGGCGAGAGACCCAGTACTTC. It is translated as CASSRQGRRETQYF. J is TRBJ2-5 and V is TRBV7-2; TRBD1 aligns across 7 bases. V shed 5 bases and J 4 bases; nucleotides not matched to a gene: 7. There are 14 residues in the CDR3. Germline CDR1 and CDR2: SGHTA and FQGNSA. The full variable domain, with the rest looked up from reference TRBV7-2 and TRBJ2-5, is GAGVSQSPSNKVTEKGKDVELRCDPISGHTALYWYRQSLGQGLEFLIYFQGNSAPDKSGLPSDRFSAERTGGSVSTLTIQRTQQEDSAVYLCASSRQGRRETQYFGPGTRLLVL.